These T cell receptor beta chains were read from a single sample in a study of lymphopenia after photon versus proton radiotherapy. TCRdb's table, derived via immunoSEQ multiplex PCR, lists solely in-frame clones and lacks some. The sample comprises some 20,000 clones, roughly 86% of which are singletons, and 2.9% rests with the top ten. The source was peripheral blood, collected from a patient treated with photon-based radiotherapy. The receptors here all came from a woman in her forties or fifties with pancreatic cancer. Both conserved end residues are part of each CDR3. The order of the fields is clone size, D gene, CDR3 length, J gene, V gene, CDR3 DNA, CDR3 protein. D genes are given only for firm matches. Clone sizes are given selectively: once, few, many, or a class where the clone is expanded.

- | - | 13 | TRBJ1-2 | TRBV28 | TGTGCCAGCAGTTTAACAGGGAATTATGGCTACACCTTC | CASSLTGNYGYTF
once | - | 15 | TRBJ2-2 | TRBV14 | TGTGCCAGCAGCTCCCGCTGGGAAGGGGCCGGGGAGCTGTTTTTT | CASSSRWEGAGELFF
- | - | 15 | TRBJ2-5 | TRBV4-2 | TGTGCCAGCAGCCAAGATCCGGGTCAGCAAGAGACCCAGTACTTC | CASSQDPGQQETQYF
- | - | 14 | TRBJ2-1 | TRBV28 | TGTGCCAGCAGTTTCGCAGGGGGGAAAAATGAGCAGTTCTTC | CASSFAGGKNEQFF
- | - | 15 | TRBJ2-7 | TRBV7-8 | TGTGCCAGCAGCAGAGGAGGGGACGGCTCCTACGAGCAGTACTTC | CASSRGGDGSYEQYF
- | - | 13 | TRBJ1-5 | TRBV7-2 | TGTGCCAGCAGCCCCGGGAGGAATCAGCCCCAGCATTTT | CASSPGRNQPQHF
- | - | 13 | TRBJ2-5 | TRBV5-1 | TGCGCCAGCAGCTCCCGAGGGCCAGAGACCCAGTACTTC | CASSSRGPETQYF
- | - | 14 | TRBJ1-2 | TRBV7-9 | TGTGCCAGCAGCTTATTGTCGGGGAACTATGGCTACACCTTC | CASSLLSGNYGYTF
- | - | 19 | TRBJ2-2 | TRBV4-1 | TGCGCCAGCAGCCAAGTTATCCGATTCCGGGGGACCTACACCGGGGAGCTGTTTTTT | CASSQVIRFRGTYTGELFF
- | TRBD2 | 15 | TRBJ2-1 | TRBV9 | TGTGCCAGCAGCGCCGGGACTAGCGGGCTCAATGAGCAGTTCTTC | CASSAGTSGLNEQFF
- | - | 12 | TRBJ2-7 | TRBV11-3 | TGTGCCAGCAGCGATAGCGGCTACGAGCAGTACTTC | CASSDSGYEQYF
- | - | 18 | TRBJ2-2 | TRBV5-4 | TGTGCCAGCAGCTTGACTGTCCCCAATCCCTATAACACCGGGGAGCTGTTTTTT | CASSLTVPNPYNTGELFF
- | - | 14 | TRBJ2-1 | TRBV5-4 | TGTGCCAGCAGCTTGGATCAAACCACAGGGGAGCAGTTCTTC | CASSLDQTTGEQFF
few | TRBD1 | 17 | TRBJ2-7 | TRBV25-1 | TGTGCCAGCAGTGAGCGGCGGACCGACAGGGTAGGCTACGAGCAGTACTTC | CASSERRTDRVGYEQYF
few | TRBD1 | 16 | TRBJ2-7 | TRBV2 | TGTGCCAGCAGTGGGGAGACAGGGGCGATGATGTACGAGCAGTACTTC | CASSGETGAMMYEQYF
- | - | 15 | TRBJ2-7 | TRBV28 | TGTGCCAGCAGTTTGTCCGTGTCCCGATACTACGAGCAGTACTTC | CASSLSVSRYYEQYF
- | - | 13 | TRBJ2-5 | TRBV18 | TGTGCCAGCTCGCTGACAGACCAAGAGACCCAGTACTTC | CASSLTDQETQYF
- | - | 15 | TRBJ2-1 | TRBV7-2 | TGTGCCAGCAGCTCGGACGGCCTTCCCTACAATGAGCAGTTCTTC | CASSSDGLPYNEQFF
- | - | 17 | TRBJ2-5 | TRBV14 | TGTGCCAGCAGCCAAGGGGTGGCAGCCCCTTCTAAAGGGACCCAGTACTTC | CASSQGVAAPSKGTQYF
- | - | 16 | TRBJ2-5 | TRBV11-2 | TGTGCCAGCAGCTTAGAGTTCCAACCAGCTAGGGAGACCCAGTACTTC | CASSLEFQPARETQYF
- | - | 12 | TRBJ1-1 | TRBV19 | TGTGCCAGTAGTATCGGGAACACTGAAGCTTTCTTT | CASSIGNTEAFF
- | TRBD1 | 16 | TRBJ2-2 | TRBV7-9 | TGTGCCAGCAGACGGACGACAGGGTTGGGCACCGGGGAGCTGTTTTTT | CASRRTTGLGTGELFF
- | TRBD2 | 16 | TRBJ2-1 | TRBV23-1 | TGCGCCAGCAGTCACACTAGCGGGAGATGCTACAATGAGCAGTTCTTC | CASSHTSGRCYNEQFF
few | - | 17 | TRBJ1-4 | TRBV28 | TGTGCCAGCAGTTCCCCCCACCCCGGGGGGCTGAATGAAAAACTGTTTTTT | CASSSPHPGGLNEKLFF
- | - | 14 | TRBJ1-1 | TRBV15 | TGTGCCACCAGCAGGAAAACTCAGGGGACTGAAGCTTTCTTT | CATSRKTQGTEAFF
- | - | 16 | TRBJ2-7 | TRBV6-5 | TGTGCCAGCAGTTACAAGTCCGGGGGAGGTGCCTACGAGCAGTACTTC | CASSYKSGGGAYEQYF
- | - | 12 | TRBJ2-7 | TRBV29-1 | TGCAGCGCGGTAGCGGCCTCCTACGAGCAGTACTTC | CSAVAASYEQYF
- | - | 13 | TRBJ1-1 | TRBV16 | TGTGCCAGCAGCCCCCACCGGGGGTTTAGAGCTTTCTTT | CASSPHRGFRAFF
- | TRBD1 | 18 | TRBJ1-5 | TRBV18 | TGTGCCAGCTCACCTACCGGGACAGGGGGCGTGAGCAATCAGCCCCAGCATTTT | CASSPTGTGGVSNQPQHF
once | - | 15 | TRBJ2-5 | TRBV4-3 | TGCGCCAGCAGCCAAGATCCAGCACCCCAAGAGACCCAGTACTTC | CASSQDPAPQETQYF
- | - | 14 | TRBJ2-1 | TRBV15 | TGTGCCACCAGCAGAGATCCCCTTGATGGTAAGCAGTTCTTC | CATSRDPLDGKQFF
- | TRBD1 | 16 | TRBJ1-2 | TRBV19 | TGTGCCAGTAGTACAGAAAACAGGGGCGATAACTATGGCTACACCTTC | CASSTENRGDNYGYTF
- | TRBD2 | 17 | TRBJ2-1 | TRBV5-6 | TGTGCCAGCAGTCCGGAGGCGGGAGCCCTCTCCTACAATGAGCAGTTCTTC | CASSPEAGALSYNEQFF
- | - | 15 | TRBJ1-1 | TRBV6-5 | TGTGCCAGCAGTTACCGGTGGGGCCCGGACACTGAAGCTTTCTTT | CASSYRWGPDTEAFF
- | - | 13 | TRBJ2-7 | TRBV7-2 | TGTGCCAGCAGCTCTTTCTTCTCCAGCGAGCAGTACTTC | CASSSFFSSEQYF
- | - | 13 | TRBJ2-1 | TRBV9 | TGTGCCAGCAGCGTAGGCCCCTGGGATGAGCAGTTCTTC | CASSVGPWDEQFF
- | - | 15 | TRBJ2-1 | TRBV15 | TGTGCCACCAGCAGAGCACGGGAGTTGGACAATGAGCAGTTCTTC | CATSRARELDNEQFF
- | - | 13 | TRBJ2-2 | TRBV10-1 | TGCGCCAGTTTATTATTGAACACCGGGGAGCTGTTTTTT | CASLLLNTGELFF
- | - | 14 | TRBJ1-1 | TRBV27 | TGTGCCAGCAGTTTGCGACAGTGGAACGCTGAAGCTTTCTTT | CASSLRQWNAEAFF
- | TRBD1 | 15 | TRBJ2-5 | TRBV7-2 | TGTGCCAGCAGCCCCGAGGGCAGGGGGCAAGAGACCCAGTACTTC | CASSPEGRGQETQYF
- | - | 15 | TRBJ1-2 | TRBV7-8 | TGTGCCAGCAGCCCCCAGAGGTGGCAGGTTGATGGCTACACCTTC | CASSPQRWQVDGYTF
- | - | 12 | TRBJ2-7 | TRBV11-2 | TGTGCCAGCAGCCCTGAGTCCTACGAGCAGTACTTC | CASSPESYEQYF
- | TRBD2 | 16 | TRBJ2-7 | TRBV18 | TGTGCCAGCTCACGCCCGACTAGCGGGAGCTCCTACGAGCAGTACTTC | CASSRPTSGSSYEQYF
- | TRBD2 | 18 | TRBJ2-3 | TRBV5-8 | TGTGCCAGCAGCTTGGTATCTAGCGGGAGGCCCGTAGCAGATACGCAGTATTTT | CASSLVSSGRPVADTQYF
- | - | 13 | TRBJ2-3 | TRBV4-2 | TGTGCCAGCAGCCAAGATGGGACTGATACGCAGTATTTT | CASSQDGTDTQYF
- | - | 18 | TRBJ2-7 | TRBV7-6 | TGTGCCAGCAGCTTAAAGAGCTCGGAGACAGGTCGAACCTACGAGCAGTACTTC | CASSLKSSETGRTYEQYF
few | - | 16 | TRBJ2-1 | TRBV2 | TGTGCCAGCAGTGAGCCGCTTCTGGGAGGTTACAATGAGCAGTTCTTC | CASSEPLLGGYNEQFF
- | - | 13 | TRBJ2-5 | TRBV11-2 | TGTGCCAGCAGCTTAGGACAGGCCACGGAGCAGTACTTC | CASSLGQATEQYF
few | TRBD1 | 13 | TRBJ1-4 | TRBV10-3 | TGTGCCATCAGACAGGGGCCTAATGAAAAACTGTTTTTT | CAIRQGPNEKLFF
- | - | 20 | TRBJ1-5 | TRBV2 | TGTGCCAGCAGTGAAGACCCAGGTCTCGAGTCCCTGTATAGCAATCAGCCCCAGCATTTT | CASSEDPGLESLYSNQPQHF
- | TRBD1 | 15 | TRBJ2-2 | TRBV14 | TGTGCCAGCAGGGGGGACAGGGGCCTCACCGGGGAGCTGTTTTTT | CASRGDRGLTGELFF
- | TRBD2 | 17 | TRBJ2-1 | TRBV5-5 | TGTGCCAGCAGCTTTTCGGCTAGCGGAATCTCCTACAATGAGCAGTTCTTC | CASSFSASGISYNEQFF